This T cell receptor (beta chain) was identified in a study of glioma-infiltrating T cells after dendritic cell vaccination. Unmatched junction bases numbered 9, after V lost 5 bases and J lost 0 bases. Germline V CDR1 and CDR2: MDHEN, SYDVKM. The CDR3 consists of 17 residues. Clones were read by immunoSEQ multiplex PCR, and TCRdb kept only the in-frame ones, dropping some. Of approximately 85,000 clones listed, approximately 81% are singletons. Time point: after dendritic cell vaccination, including at tumor progression/relapse. This sequence was found in a human donor with glioblastoma. This chain links TRBV28 with TRBJ1-5; TRBD1 agrees at 8 bases. Sequencing used blood, obtained after dendritic cell vaccination. The CDR3 nucleotides read TGTGCCAGCAGTCACATACCGGGACAGGATAGCAATCAGCCCCAGCATTTT. Translated: CASSHIPGQDSNQPQHF.